The entry below describes one T cell receptor beta chain. Its specificity is unknown. The data are from a study of T cell repertoires in cytomegalovirus infection. The study's findings and limits: Predominance within the ex vivo response was attributable to HLA-C-restricted CMV-specific TCR beta clonotypes.

There are 16 residues in the CDR3. V was cut by 4 bases and J by 0 bases, with 16 bases left in between. Germline V gene lookup returns CDR1 ENHRY and CDR2 SYGVKD. TCRdb passed the reads through MiXCR, listing each CDR3 protein once. The table lists approximately 730,000 distinct CDR3 sequences, about 33% of them singletons. Sample: cultured PBMCs, taken from culture after CMV antigen stimulation. This chain uses TRBV10-3 with TRBJ2-7; D is possibly TRBD1 (6 bases). This receptor was obtained from a human donor in good health (CMV status not recorded). Some clones in this sample may be carry-over from other donors' samples. DNA of the CDR3: TGTGCCATCAGTGGCTTGCATCGGGACAACTCCTACGAGCAGTACTTC. Translated: CAISGLHRDNSYEQYF.